These T cell receptor beta chains were read from a single sample in a study of T cell responses to AZD1222 COVID-19 vaccine. Sequencing used immunoSEQ multiplex PCR; TCRdb keeps in-frame clones, though not all of them. The sample contains about 120,000 clones, around 88% of which appear only once. Sequenced material: peripheral blood, taken on day 0 of AZD1222 vaccination. These receptors came from an adult in good health. CDR3s include the opening cysteine and the closing phenylalanine or tryptophan. A D gene is named only where the DNA matches it firmly. Some rows have no size entry. The others give once, few or many, or a class for an expanded clone.

j_call clone_size v_call d_call cdr3_aa cdr3_nt
TRBJ2-1 NA TRBV5-1 NA CASSKQGESYNEQFF TGCGCCAGCAGCAAACAGGGTGAATCCTACAATGAGCAGTTCTTC
TRBJ1-5 NA TRBV18 TRBD1 CASTGTANQPQHF TGTGCCAGCACAGGGACAGCAAATCAGCCCCAGCATTTT
TRBJ2-7 NA TRBV6-2/TRBV6-3 TRBD2 CASSDGLAGGIYEQYF TGTGCCAGCAGTGATGGACTAGCGGGGGGTATCTACGAGCAGTACTTC
TRBJ1-1 once TRBV15 NA CATSIRGLNTEAFF TGTGCCACCAGCATAAGGGGGTTGAACACTGAAGCTTTCTTT
TRBJ1-4 NA TRBV5-5 NA CASSPTANEKLFF TGTGCCAGCAGCCCGACAGCAAATGAAAAACTGTTTTTT
TRBJ2-3 NA TRBV12-3/TRBV12-4 NA CASTGGQDTQYF TGTGCCAGCACTGGGGGGCAAGATACGCAGTATTTT
TRBJ2-3 NA TRBV7-2 NA CASSFVADTQYF TGTGCCAGCAGCTTCGTCGCAGATACGCAGTATTTT
TRBJ2-2 NA TRBV7-6 TRBD1 CASSPRQGMDTGELFF TGTGCCAGCAGCCCGCGACAGGGGATGGACACCGGGGAGCTGTTTTTT
TRBJ1-5 NA TRBV24-1 NA CATSDGGSDSLSTPPQHF TGTGCCACCAGTGATGGGGGAAGCGACAGTTTATCCACCCCGCCCCAGCATTTT
TRBJ1-5 few TRBV9 NA CASSTGPGGEQPQHF TGTGCCAGCAGCACCGGCCCCGGGGGGGAGCAGCCCCAGCATTTT
TRBJ1-2 NA TRBV5-1 TRBD1 CASSYGQGAAPYNYGYTF TGCGCCAGCAGCTATGGACAGGGGGCCGCGCCCTATAACTATGGCTACACCTTC
TRBJ2-5 few TRBV7-8 NA CASSPGELRKSLGNF TGTGCCAGCAGCCCCGGCGAGCTACGAAAGAGCCTCGGGAACTTC